The sequence of this T cell receptor beta chain was determined in a study of cytomegalovirus exposure and HLA in healthy donors. General study findings and limits: Solely CMV serostatus was available to characterize immune exposure. In a later analysis, specific HLA alleles were associated with under 20,000 TCR beta sequences at a 0.05 false discovery rate.

On this clone itself: The antigen remains unidentified.

This CDR3 has 13 amino acids. The germline CDR1 and CDR2 sequences are MNHEY and SVGAGI. Between the trimmed V and J ends, which lost 7 bases and 5 bases, there was a span of 13 bases. Healthy bone marrow donors supplied every sample. The PCR ran on 60 Vbeta and 13 Jbeta primers. TCRdb keeps only in-frame clones here, not all; method: immunoSEQ multiplex PCR. This listing includes about 200,000 clones. The chain recombines TRBV6-5 with TRBJ2-3, with D unresolved. This receptor was obtained from a girl aged 2 to 10 in good health and CMV-seropositive. Sequencing used PBMCs. The CDR3 nucleotides read TGTGCCAGCACCTCATACCGGGTAGATACGCAGTATTTT. It translates to CASTSYRVDTQYF.